Many counts were recorded for the clone carrying this T cell receptor beta chain. The entry originates in a study of regulatory T cells in long-lasting Graves disease. With iRepertoire HTBI primers and Arm-PCR of CDR3 regions, TCR beta libraries were built. TCRdb called the multiplex PCR reads again in MiXCR, with one record for every CDR3 protein. The profile covers 450,000 to 650,000 distinct CDR3 sequences, with about 16% appearing a single time and around 25% taken by the ten largest. Time point: newly diagnosed GD, antithyroid drugs for less than 3 months. Making the TCR library involved RNA that had been extracted from PBMCs. This sample also belongs to another study, concerning T cells in Graves' hyperthyroidism and ophthalmopathy.

Sequencing was performed on peripheral blood mononuclear cells (PBMCs), taken at new diagnosis, from a patient treated with antithyroid drugs. The receptor was isolated from a woman aged 35 to 60 with Graves disease.

CDR3 region: CASSQGLAGLTDTQYF. In nucleotides, the CDR3 is TGTGCCAGCAGCCAAGGGCTAGCGGGGCTGACAGATACGCAGTATTTT. The chain uses TRBV3-1 and TRBJ2-3, with 9 bases matching TRBD2. Trimming at V came to 1 base and at J to 3 bases, leaving 5 bases not matched to a gene. From germline, CDR1 is LGHDT and CDR2 YNNKEL (reference sequence). This CDR3 region has 16 residues.